This T cell receptor beta chain was sequenced in a study of monozygotic twins with inflammatory bowel disease. The CDR3 extends over 13 amino acids. Per germline, CDR1 DFQATT and CDR2 SNEGSKA (reference sequence). There were eight separate reactions per sample in which cDNA was made. Using the 5' RACE reads, TCRdb records one entry per CDR3 protein without DNA. The sample holds some 150,000 distinct CDR3 sequences. The study, taken as a whole, reports: Neither one strong signal nor one clonotype associated with IBD was supported. Concordance status among twins (concordant versus discordant) showed no link to repertoire similarity, possibly from limited power.

With regard to this clonotype: Its antigen remains unidentified.

Sequenced input: blood. The TCR originated in a human donor with ulcerative colitis or Crohn's disease, or a healthy co-twin of an affected twin (not recorded which). The rearrangement joins TRBV20-1 to TRBJ1-5. The CDR3 loop is CSARDVGNQPQHF.